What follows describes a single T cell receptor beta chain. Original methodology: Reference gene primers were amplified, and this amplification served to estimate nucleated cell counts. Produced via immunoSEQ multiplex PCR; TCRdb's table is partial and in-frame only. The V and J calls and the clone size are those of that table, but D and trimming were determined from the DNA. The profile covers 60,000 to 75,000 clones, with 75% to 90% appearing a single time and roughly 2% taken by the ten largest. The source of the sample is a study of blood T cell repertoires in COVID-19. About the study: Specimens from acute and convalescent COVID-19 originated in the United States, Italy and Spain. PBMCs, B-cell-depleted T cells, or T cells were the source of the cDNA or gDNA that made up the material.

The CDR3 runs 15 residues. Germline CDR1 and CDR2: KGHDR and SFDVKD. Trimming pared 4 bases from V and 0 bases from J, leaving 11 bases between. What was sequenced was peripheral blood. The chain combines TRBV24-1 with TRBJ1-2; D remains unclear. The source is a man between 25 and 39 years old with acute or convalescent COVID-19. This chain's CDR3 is CATSDGRDTNYGYTF. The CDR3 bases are TGTGCCACCAGTGACGGCCGGGATACTAACTATGGCTACACCTTC.